Listed below are T cell receptor beta chains from one sample, sequenced in a study of T cell repertoires in cytomegalovirus infection. Antigens of these TCRs are unknown. Each CDR3 protein is one row after TCRdb ran MiXCR on the reads. Seen here are 600,000 to 700,000 distinct CDR3 sequences, around a third observed once, and the top ten hold about 18%. Sample: cultured PBMCs, taken from culture after CMV antigen stimulation. The receptors originated from a human donor in good health (CMV status not recorded). Some clones in this sample may be carry-over from other donors' samples. Each CDR3 is given with its conserved first and last residue. The order of the fields is CDR3 DNA, CDR3 protein, V gene, J gene, clone size, D gene. The D gene is left open where the match is weak. Clone size is given for some rows only: seen once, a few or many times, or a class if the clone is expanded.

TGTGCCAGCAGTTACTCGATCCTCGCCACAGATACGCAGTATTTT,CASSYSILATDTQYF,TRBV6-5,TRBJ2-3,-,-
TGCGCCAGCAGCGGTATCCTCGACCCTGGAAACACCATATATTTT,CASSGILDPGNTIYF,TRBV4-1,TRBJ1-3,-,-
TGTGCCAGCAGCCCCGGACTAAACCACTACAATGAGCAGTTCTTC,CASSPGLNHYNEQFF,TRBV6-2/TRBV6-3,TRBJ2-1,few,-
TGCAGTGTTAGGGGGGCCACCTACGAGCAGTACTTC,CSVRGATYEQYF,TRBV20-1,TRBJ2-7,once,-
TGTGCCAGCAGCTTAGAGCCAGCTCTTAACTATGGCTACACCTTC,CASSLEPALNYGYTF,TRBV7-6,TRBJ1-2,few,-
TGTGCCAGCAGCCCTCCCTGGGGGCGGGGGGGCCGTGAGACCCAGTACTTC,CASSPPWGRGGRETQYF,TRBV5-6,TRBJ2-5,-,TRBD2
TGTGCCACCAGTGCGGCAGATCCGTTCGTGGACACCGGGGAGCTGTTTTTT,CATSAADPFVDTGELFF,TRBV24-1,TRBJ2-2,-,-
TGTGCCAGCAGCAGGGAGACAGGGTTTGAGCAGTTCTTC,CASSRETGFEQFF,TRBV6-5,TRBJ2-1,few,TRBD1
TGTGCCAGCAGCCGCCACCGGGACAGGAGCAATCAGCCCCAGCATTTT,CASSRHRDRSNQPQHF,TRBV7-8,TRBJ1-5,-,TRBD1
TGTGCCAGCAGCCCGGACGACTCAAAAGGGACCTACAATGAGCAGTTCTTC,CASSPDDSKGTYNEQFF,TRBV7-6,TRBJ2-1,-,-
TGTGCCAGCAGTTACTATGAGGAATACCAAGAGACCCAGTACTTC,CASSYYEEYQETQYF,TRBV6-6,TRBJ2-5,-,-
TGTGCCAGCAGTGATGGCCGGGGCCCTGGCTACACCTTC,CASSDGRGPGYTF,TRBV2,TRBJ1-2,few,-
TGCGCCAGCAGTGAGTTTGAGGACAGCCTCTCCTACGAGCAGTACTTC,CASSEFEDSLSYEQYF,TRBV10-2,TRBJ2-7,-,-
TGTGCCAGCAGCTTAATCAGGGGTCCCCCGGGCTATGGCTACACCTTC,CASSLIRGPPGYGYTF,TRBV11-2,TRBJ1-2,few,-
TGTGCCAGCAGTGATCCGAACACCGGGGAGCTGTTTTTT,CASSDPNTGELFF,TRBV6-1,TRBJ2-2,-,-
TGTGCCAGCAGCTTACTAGCGGGAGCCTGGTTCGAGCAGTACTTC,CASSLLAGAWFEQYF,TRBV7-8,TRBJ2-7,-,TRBD2
TGTGCCAGCAGTTACTCCGGGGACCCTACGGAAGATCAGCCCCAGCATTTT,CASSYSGDPTEDQPQHF,TRBV6-6,TRBJ1-5,-,-
TGTGCCAGCAGCCGGAAGCGGGAGTTCTACAATGAGCAGTTCTTC,CASSRKREFYNEQFF,TRBV11-2,TRBJ2-1,once,TRBD2
TGTGCCAGCAGCTTAGGCTGGACTCAGCGTGAAAATTCACCCCTCCACTTT,CASSLGWTQRENSPLHF,TRBV7-8,TRBJ1-6,-,-
TGTGCCAGCAGCTTAGTGGGAGACACAGATACGCAGTATTTT,CASSLVGDTDTQYF,TRBV7-9,TRBJ2-3,few,-
TGTGCCAGCAGTTTCTCGATTAACTATGGCTACACCTTC,CASSFSINYGYTF,TRBV12-3/TRBV12-4,TRBJ1-2,-,-
TGTGCCAGCACTAGTACAACCAGCTCCTACAATGAGCAGTTCTTC,CASTSTTSSYNEQFF,TRBV25-1,TRBJ2-1,few,-
TGTGCCAGCAGCCGACCGGACAGGGGCCGTGGTCCAGGTGGCTACACCTTC,CASSRPDRGRGPGGYTF,TRBV6-2/TRBV6-3,TRBJ1-2,-,TRBD1
TGCGCCAGCAGCCAAGTCCTACTCATGAACACTGAAGCTTTCTTT,CASSQVLLMNTEAFF,TRBV4-1,TRBJ1-1,-,-
TGCAGTGCTGTCCTACAGGAGAACACTGAAGCTTTCTTT,CSAVLQENTEAFF,TRBV20-1,TRBJ1-1,-,-
TGTGCCAGCAGCAAAACACCGAACACTGAAGCTTTCTTT,CASSKTPNTEAFF,TRBV12-3/TRBV12-4,TRBJ1-1,-,-
TGCGCCAGCAGCCAAGTTGGACAGGGGGCTTTCCCCTACAATGAGCAGTTCTTC,CASSQVGQGAFPYNEQFF,TRBV4-1,TRBJ2-1,-,TRBD1
TGTGCCAGCAGCTTAGATTGGGGGCGTGAGCAGTTCTTC,CASSLDWGREQFF,TRBV11-2,TRBJ2-1,-,-
TGTGCCAGCAGCCTTACTACAGGGACCACAGATACGCAGTATTTT,CASSLTTGTTDTQYF,TRBV7-6,TRBJ2-3,-,-
TGTGCCAGCAGCAGGGGACTAGGGTCCGGGGAGCTGTTTTTT,CASSRGLGSGELFF,TRBV7-2,TRBJ2-2,-,TRBD2
TGTGCCAGCAGCTTCTCTAAGACCCAGTACTTC,CASSFSKTQYF,TRBV7-2,TRBJ2-5,few,-
TGTGCCACCAGTGCCTCGACAGGCCAAGAGACCCAGTACTTC,CATSASTGQETQYF,TRBV24-1,TRBJ2-5,few,-
TGTGCCAGCAGTTACAGAGTCAATGAGCAGTTCTTC,CASSYRVNEQFF,TRBV6-2/TRBV6-3,TRBJ2-1,few,-
TGTGCCAGCAGCCTAGGGGTCCGTACCGGGGAGCTGTTTTTT,CASSLGVRTGELFF,TRBV7-2,TRBJ2-2,few,-
TGTGCCAGCGCATTCACTAGCGGGAGGGCCGAGCTGTTTTTT,CASAFTSGRAELFF,TRBV7-2,TRBJ2-2,-,TRBD2